Presented here are 24 T cell receptor beta chains from one specimen sequenced in a study of blood T cell repertoires in COVID-19. Only in-frame clones appear in the TCRdb table, and some are missing; sequencing was by immunoSEQ multiplex PCR. Among around 70,000 clones, about four fifths were seen once, and the ten largest hold 20% to 25%. Sequencing was performed on peripheral blood. The receptors were sampled from a woman between 65 and 79 years old with acute or convalescent COVID-19.

V usage is TRBV3-1 (or the pseudogene TRBV3-2) and J usage is TRBJ2-1; 10 nucleotides agree with TRBD2. Germline-derived CDR1 and CDR2 are LGHDT and YNNKEL (reference sequence). The J segment lost 10 bases and the V segment lost 0 bases, leaving 9 bases of the junction unmatched. The CDR3 is 16 residues long. The CDR3 DNA reads TGTGCCAGCAGCCAAGAAGGGAGCGGGAGGGCCGGGGAGCAGTTCTTC. Residues: CASSQEGSGRAGEQFF.

This chain joins TRBV5-1 and TRBJ2-5; D is uncertain. Germline V gene sequence: CDR1 SGHRS, CDR2 YFSETQ. The CDR3 runs to 13 residues. V was cut by 6 bases and J by 0 bases, with 9 bases left in between. The CDR3 protein is CASTRSDQETQYF. The DNA of the CDR3 is TGCGCCAGCACTCGAAGCGACCAAGAGACCCAGTACTTC.

The chain couples TRBV27 to TRBJ1-5; 7 bases are shared with TRBD1. Trimming cost V 6 bases and J 1 base; bases outside gene matches: 3. This CDR3 region has 14 residues. CDR1 is MNHEY, CDR2 SMNVEV, per germline (reference sequence). The CDR3 is CASSRDRSNQPQHF. DNA of the CDR3: TGTGCCAGCAGCCGGGACAGAAGCAATCAGCCCCAGCATTTT.

The chain carries TRBV18 and TRBJ1-2; 7 nucleotides line up with TRBD1. Germline values: CDR1 KGHSH, CDR2 LQKENI. The CDR3 covers 14 residues. V shed 0 bases, J shed 9 bases, and the junction held 7 bases outside the gene matches. The CDR3 nucleotides are TGTGCCAGCTCACCACCGACAGGGTCCCCAAGCTACACCTTC. The encoded protein is CASSPPTGSPSYTF.

The chain links TRBV20-1 to TRBJ1-1; TRBD1 is a possible D gene (5 bases). CDR3 length: 12 amino acids. V gave up 3 bases and J gave up 7 bases, with 12 bases separating them. From germline, CDR1 is DFQATT and CDR2 SNEGSKA (reference sequence). This CDR3 reads CSASRLQGEAFF. For the CDR3, the DNA is TGCAGTGCTAGTCGCCTCCAGGGTGAAGCTTTCTTT.

This chain connects TRBV10-3 to TRBJ2-1; 11 nucleotides line up with TRBD2. J was trimmed by 4 bases and V by 5 bases; bases with no gene match: 4. Germline CDR1 is ENHRY and CDR2 is SYGVKD. CDR3 length equals 15 residues. The CDR3 loop is CAISKGLAVYNEQFF. The DNA for the CDR3 is TGTGCCATCAGTAAGGGACTAGCGGTGTACAATGAGCAGTTCTTC.

CDR3 nucleotides: TGTGCCAGCAGCCAAGCACGAACTAGCCTCGAGCAGTACTTC. The encoded protein is CASSQARTSLEQYF. The rearrangement joins TRBV4-2 to TRBJ2-7, with D possibly TRBD2 on 6 matching bases. There are 14 residues in the CDR3. Trimming took 1 base from V and 6 from J, leaving 13 bases between them. Germline CDR1 reads LGHNA; CDR2 reads YNFKEQ.

This clone was observed once. The V and J genes are TRBV5-1 and TRBJ1-2; TRBD1 aligns across 7 bases. After removal of 1 base from V and 3 bases from J, the junction contained 6 bases not matched to a gene. The germline V gene encodes CDR1 SGHRS and CDR2 YFSETQ. The length of the CDR3 is 15 residues. The CDR3 loop reads CASSLRTGAYYGYTF. The CDR3 bases are TGCGCCAGCAGCTTGAGAACAGGGGCATACTATGGCTACACCTTC.

The chain recombines TRBV3-1 (or the pseudogene TRBV3-2) with TRBJ1-6; 7 positions agree with TRBD1. The CDR3 is 13 residues long. V lost 3 bases, J lost 10 bases, and 3 bases stayed unmatched. Germline CDR1 is LGHDT and CDR2 is YNNKEL (reference sequence). In DNA form, the CDR3 reads TGTGCCAGCAGCCAGACAGGGCCCTCACCCCTCCACTTT. Translated: CASSQTGPSPLHF.

The chain carries TRBV9 and TRBJ2-7; 8 bases align to TRBD2. The trim removed 3 bases at V and 6 bases at J, leaving 11 bases unmatched. The germline gives CDR1 SGDLS, CDR2 YYNGEE. CDR3 length equals 15 residues. DNA for the CDR3: TGTGCCAGCAGCGCTCAGACTAGCGTCGTGACCGAGCAGTACTTC. This translates into CASSAQTSVVTEQYF. Looking up the rest from reference TRBV9 and TRBJ2-7 gives the full variable domain: DSGVTQTPKHLITATGQRVTLRCSPRSGDLSVYWYQQSLDQGLQFLIQYYNGEERAKGNILERFSAQQFPDLHSELNLSSLELGDSALYFCASSAQTSVVTEQYFGPGTRLTVT.

The rearrangement uses TRBV6-5 and TRBJ1-2; 8 positions match TRBD1. There are 15 residues in the CDR3. The germline gives CDR1 MNHEY, CDR2 SVGAGI. J was trimmed by 8 bases and V by 6 bases; bases with no gene match: 14. The CDR3 nucleotides read TGTGCCAGCAGGATTGACAGGGGCGGCGTAAGGGGCTACACCTTC. It codes for CASRIDRGGVRGYTF.

V gene TRBV28 combines with J gene TRBJ2-1; D is perhaps TRBD1 (6 bases). Germline V gene data show CDR1 as MDHEN and CDR2 as SYDVKM. The CDR3 consists of 15 residues. V was shortened by 6 bases and J by 1 base, with 13 bases between the two germline ends. CDR3: CASRPPTGSYNEQFF. CDR3 in DNA: TGTGCCAGCAGGCCTCCGACAGGATCCTACAATGAGCAGTTCTTC.

In this sample, this clone turned up once. V is TRBV4-2 and J is TRBJ1-1; a weak D match, TRBD1 (6 bases). The germline V gene has CDR1 LGHNA and CDR2 YNFKEQ. The CDR3 totals 14 residues. Between the trimmed V and J ends, which lost 4 bases and 4 bases, there was a span of 13 bases. The CDR3 region is CASSRLDSPTEAFF. The CDR3 nucleotides are TGTGCCAGCAGCCGCTTGGACAGTCCCACTGAAGCTTTCTTT.

The chain joins TRBV28 to TRBJ1-4; D is uncertain. The V gene's germline CDR1 is MDHEN and CDR2 SYDVKM. The length of the CDR3 is 12 residues. V was clipped by 7 bases and J by 5 bases, with 8 bases between them. The CDR3 loop is CASTVLNEKLFF. The CDR3, as DNA: TGTGCCAGCACTGTCTTGAATGAAAAACTGTTTTTT.

The J gene is TRBJ2-4, the V gene TRBV7-2; the D is unclear. Per germline, CDR1 SGHTA and CDR2 FQGNSA. The CDR3 spans 15 residues. V was shortened by 3 bases and J by 9 bases, with 18 bases between the two germline ends. CDR3 region: CASSFGSPTLGIQYF. The CDR3 coding sequence is TGTGCCAGCAGCTTCGGAAGTCCTACCCTAGGCATTCAGTACTTC.

The J gene is TRBJ2-1, the V gene TRBV13, with D perhaps matching TRBD2 (5 bases). V shed 2 bases and J shed 6 bases, with 11 bases lying between them. The CDR3 totals 14 residues. Looked up from germline, CDR1 is PRHDT and CDR2 is FYEKMQ (reference sequence). DNA of the CDR3: TGTGCCAGCAGCTTAAGGCCTAGCTTCAATGAGCAGTTCTTC. Residues: CASSLRPSFNEQFF.

V and J are TRBV28 and TRBJ2-7; a possible D gene is TRBD2 (5 bases). Germline V gene lookup returns CDR1 MDHEN and CDR2 SYDVKM. V was shortened by 4 bases and J by 4 bases, with 17 bases between the two germline ends. This CDR3 has 15 residues. CDR3 residues: CASSSREGLEYEQYF. CDR3 DNA: TGTGCCAGCAGTTCCCGGGAAGGGCTTGAGTACGAGCAGTACTTC.

This chain joins TRBV28 and TRBJ2-5, with 10 positions matching TRBD1. Trimming removed 6 bases from V and 4 bases from J; junction bases left unmatched: 2. Germline V lookup: CDR1 MDHEN, CDR2 SYDVKM. The CDR3 is 13 residues long. This CDR3 is CASRRTGGETQYF. CDR3 DNA sequence: TGTGCCAGCAGACGGACAGGGGGAGAGACCCAGTACTTC.

The genes are TRBV6-5 and TRBJ1-2, with D maybe TRBD1 (6 bases). Germline CDR1 MNHEY, CDR2 SVGAGI. The CDR3 consists of 14 residues. V shed 4 bases and J shed 1 base, with 10 bases lying between them. The CDR3 DNA follows: TGTGCCAGCAGTTCGGACAGCCTTAACTATGGCTACACCTTC. It is translated as CASSSDSLNYGYTF.

This chain uses TRBV11-1 with TRBJ2-2; D is possibly TRBD2 (6 bases). The V gene lost 8 bases and the J gene lost 0 bases, with 10 bases spanning the gap. This CDR3 comprises 14 residues. CDR1 is SGHAT and CDR2 is FQDESV in the germline V gene (reference sequence). CDR3 DNA: TGTGCCAGCGGAAGGAGGGCGAACACCGGGGAGCTGTTTTTT. It yields the protein CASGRRANTGELFF. Looking up the rest from reference TRBV11-1 and TRBJ2-2 gives the full variable domain: EAEVAQSPRYKITEKSQAVAFWCDPISGHATLYWYRQILGQGPELLVQFQDESVVDDSQLPKDRFSAERLKGVDSTLKIQPAELGDSAMYLCASGRRANTGELFFGEGSRLTVL.

The chain couples TRBV28 to TRBJ2-5; D might be TRBD1 (6 bases). The CDR3 consists of 13 residues. V dropped 6 bases and J dropped 4 bases, with 12 bases sitting between them. Germline V lookup: CDR1 MDHEN, CDR2 SYDVKM. This chain's CDR3 is CASRGIGGETQYF. The CDR3 DNA reads TGTGCCAGCAGAGGTATAGGGGGAGAGACCCAGTACTTC. Full variable domain (remainder filled in from reference TRBV28 and TRBJ2-5): DVKVTQSSRYLVKRTGEKVFLECVQDMDHENMFWYRQDPGLGLRLIYFSYDVKMKEKGDIPEGYSVSREKKERFSLILESASTNQTSMYLCASRGIGGETQYFGPGTRLLVL.

This sequence joins TRBV10-3 and TRBJ2-7; 8 bases align to TRBD2. From germline, CDR1 is ENHRY and CDR2 SYGVKD. This CDR3 has 13 residues. J was trimmed by 5 bases and V by 6 bases; bases with no gene match: 6. The CDR3, as DNA: TGTGCCATCAGGGGGACTAGTTCCGACGAGCAGTACTTC. Protein product: CAIRGTSSDEQYF.

The gene calls are TRBV14 and TRBJ2-7; D unresolved. Germline loops: CDR1 SGHDN, CDR2 FVKESK. Trimming left V 0 bases short and J 3 bases short, with 6 bases between. The CDR3 spans 13 residues. The CDR3 DNA reads TGTGCCAGCAGCCAAGATCGTCGCTACGAGCAGTACTTC. This translates into CASSQDRRYEQYF.

V and J are TRBV12-3 or TRBV12-4 and TRBJ1-1; D remains ambiguous. V was cut by 3 bases and J by 5 bases, with 10 bases left in between. This CDR3 spans 13 amino acids. CDR3 residues: CASSFGGKTEAFF. In nucleotides, the CDR3 is TGTGCCAGCAGTTTTGGCGGAAAAACTGAAGCTTTCTTT.